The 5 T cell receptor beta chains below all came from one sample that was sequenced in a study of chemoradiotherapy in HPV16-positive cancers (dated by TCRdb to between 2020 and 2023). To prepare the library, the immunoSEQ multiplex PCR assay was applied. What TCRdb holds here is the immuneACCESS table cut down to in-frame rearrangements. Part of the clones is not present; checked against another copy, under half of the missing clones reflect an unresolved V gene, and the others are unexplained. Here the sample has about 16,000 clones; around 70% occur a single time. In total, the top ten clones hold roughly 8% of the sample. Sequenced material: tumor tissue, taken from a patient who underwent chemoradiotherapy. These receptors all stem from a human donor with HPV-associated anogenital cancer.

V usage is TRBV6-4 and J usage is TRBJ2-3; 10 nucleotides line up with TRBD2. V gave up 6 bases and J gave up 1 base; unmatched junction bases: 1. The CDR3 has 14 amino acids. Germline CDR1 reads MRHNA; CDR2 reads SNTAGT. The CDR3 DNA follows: TGTGCCAGCAGCGGGACTAGCGGCACAGATACGCAGTATTTT. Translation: CASSGTSGTDTQYF.

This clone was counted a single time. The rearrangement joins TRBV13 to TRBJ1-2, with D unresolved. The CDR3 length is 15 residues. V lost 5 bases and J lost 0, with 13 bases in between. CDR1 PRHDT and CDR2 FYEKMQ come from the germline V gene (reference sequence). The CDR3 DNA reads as TGTGCCAGCAGCCTCCTTGGAGGGCCTAACTATGGCTACACCTTC. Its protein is CASSLLGGPNYGYTF.

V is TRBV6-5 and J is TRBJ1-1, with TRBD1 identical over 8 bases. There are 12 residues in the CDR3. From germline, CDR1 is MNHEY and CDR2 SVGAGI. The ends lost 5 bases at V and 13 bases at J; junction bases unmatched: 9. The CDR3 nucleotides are TGTGCCAGCAGTCGACGACAGGGGAAGGATTTCTTT. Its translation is CASSRRQGKDFF.

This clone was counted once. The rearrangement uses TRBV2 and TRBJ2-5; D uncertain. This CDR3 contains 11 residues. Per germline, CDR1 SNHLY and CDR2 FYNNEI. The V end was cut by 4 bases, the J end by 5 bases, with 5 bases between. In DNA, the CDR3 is TGTGCCAGCAGTGCTAGGGAGACCCAGTACTTC. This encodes CASSARETQYF.

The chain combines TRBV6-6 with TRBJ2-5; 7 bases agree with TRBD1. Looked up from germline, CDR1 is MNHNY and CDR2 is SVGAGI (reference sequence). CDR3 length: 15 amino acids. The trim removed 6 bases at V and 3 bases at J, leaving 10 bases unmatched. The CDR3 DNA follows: TGTGCCAGCAGACTCTCTGGGACAGCTAAAGAGACCCAGTACTTC. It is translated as CASRLSGTAKETQYF.